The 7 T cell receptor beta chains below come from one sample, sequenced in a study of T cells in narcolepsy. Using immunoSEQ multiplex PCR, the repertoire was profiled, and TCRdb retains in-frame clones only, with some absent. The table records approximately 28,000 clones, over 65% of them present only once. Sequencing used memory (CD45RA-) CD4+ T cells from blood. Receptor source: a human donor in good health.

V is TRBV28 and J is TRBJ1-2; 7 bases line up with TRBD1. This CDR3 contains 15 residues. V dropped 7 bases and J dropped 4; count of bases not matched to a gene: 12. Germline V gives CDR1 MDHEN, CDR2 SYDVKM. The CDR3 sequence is CASTTTEGAGYGYTF. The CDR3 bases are TGTGCCAGCACCACGACGGAGGGGGCCGGCTATGGCTACACCTTC.

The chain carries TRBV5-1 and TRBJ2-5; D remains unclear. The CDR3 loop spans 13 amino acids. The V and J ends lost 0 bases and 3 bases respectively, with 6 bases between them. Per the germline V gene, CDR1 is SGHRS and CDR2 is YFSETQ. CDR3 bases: TGCGCCAGCAGCTTGGCGGCAGAAGAGACCCAGTACTTC. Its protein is CASSLAAEETQYF.

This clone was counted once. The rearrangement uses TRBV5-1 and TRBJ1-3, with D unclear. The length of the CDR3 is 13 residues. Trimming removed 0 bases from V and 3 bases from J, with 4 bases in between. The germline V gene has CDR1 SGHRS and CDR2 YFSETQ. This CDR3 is CASSLEGGNTIYF. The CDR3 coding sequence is TGCGCCAGCAGCTTGGAGGGTGGAAACACCATATATTTT.

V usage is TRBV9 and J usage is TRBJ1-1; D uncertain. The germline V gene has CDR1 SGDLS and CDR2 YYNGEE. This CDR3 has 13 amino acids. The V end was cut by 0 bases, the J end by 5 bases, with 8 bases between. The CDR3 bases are TGTGCCAGCAGCGTAGCTGTGGGGACTGAAGCTTTCTTT. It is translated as CASSVAVGTEAFF.

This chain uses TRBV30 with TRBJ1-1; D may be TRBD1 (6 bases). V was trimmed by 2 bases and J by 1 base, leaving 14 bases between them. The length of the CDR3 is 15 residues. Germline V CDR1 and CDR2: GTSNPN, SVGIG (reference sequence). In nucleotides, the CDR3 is TGTGCCTGGAGTCCACAGGGTTGGGCGAACACTGAAGCTTTCTTT. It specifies CAWSPQGWANTEAFF.

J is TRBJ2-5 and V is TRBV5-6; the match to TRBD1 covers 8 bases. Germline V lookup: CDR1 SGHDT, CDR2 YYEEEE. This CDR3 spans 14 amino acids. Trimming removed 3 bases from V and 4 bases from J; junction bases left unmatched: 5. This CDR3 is CASSSDRGGETQYF. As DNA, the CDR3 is TGTGCCAGCAGCTCCGACAGGGGCGGAGAGACCCAGTACTTC. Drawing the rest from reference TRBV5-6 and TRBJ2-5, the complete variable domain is DAGVTQSPTHLIKTRGQQVTLRCSPKSGHDTVSWYQQALGQGPQFIFQYYEEEERQRGNFPDRFSGHQFPNYSSELNVNALLLGDSALYLCASSSDRGGETQYFGPGTRLLVL.

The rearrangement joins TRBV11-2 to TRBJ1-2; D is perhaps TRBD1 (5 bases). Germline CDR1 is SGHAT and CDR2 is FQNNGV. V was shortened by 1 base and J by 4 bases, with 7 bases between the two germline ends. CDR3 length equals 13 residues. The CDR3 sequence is CASSLGQIYGYTF. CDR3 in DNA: TGTGCCAGCAGCTTAGGACAGATCTATGGCTACACCTTC.